One sample yielded the 28 T cell receptor beta chains listed below, sequenced in a study of blood T cell repertoires in COVID-19. The data were produced by immunoSEQ multiplex PCR, yet TCRdb's version contains in-frame clones alone and is incomplete. The table lists about 410,000 clones, 90% of them singletons. The sequenced material came from PBMCs or T cells enriched from blood (not recorded which). The origin of the receptors is a man between 18 and 35 years old who had recovered from COVID-19.

V gene TRBV2 combines with J gene TRBJ2-7; TRBD1 is a possible D gene (6 bases). The CDR3 sequence is 13 residues long. Germline V lookup: CDR1 SNHLY, CDR2 FYNNEI. The germline V and J ends were trimmed by 4 bases and 0 bases, with 7 bases remaining between them. For the CDR3, the DNA is TGTGCCAGCAGTGTGGACAGCTCCTACGAGCAGTACTTC. This gives the protein CASSVDSSYEQYF. Using reference TRBV2 and TRBJ2-7 for the parts outside the CDR3, the full variable domain is EPEVTQTPSHQVTQMGQEVILRCVPISNHLYFYWYRQILGQKVEFLVSFYNNEISEKSEIFDDQFSVERPDGSNFTLKIRSTKLEDSAMYFCASSVDSSYEQYFGPGTRLTVT.

CDR3 loop: CASSVSGGEKLFF. The CDR3 nucleotides are TGTGCCAGCAGCGTATCAGGGGGGGAAAAACTGTTTTTT. V is TRBV9 and J is TRBJ1-4; 7 bases align to TRBD1. The V and J ends lost 1 base and 8 bases, in that order; junction bases with no gene match: 2. The germline gives CDR1 SGDLS, CDR2 YYNGEE. This CDR3 has 13 residues.

The chain recombines TRBV6-5 with TRBJ1-1, with a weak D call TRBD1 (6 bases). The CDR3 extends over 11 amino acids. Germline CDR1 is MNHEY and CDR2 is SVGAGI. The V gene lost 6 bases and the J gene lost 8 bases, with 10 bases spanning the gap. In DNA, the CDR3 is TGTGCCAGCAGGAGACAGGTCGAAGCTTTCTTT. This codes for CASRRQVEAFF.

As regards this clone: Compared with germline, one end of the junction differs, possibly owing to a read error. The V call is TRBV14, the J call TRBJ2-1; 12 bases map to TRBD2. This CDR3 is 15 amino acids long. The germline CDR1 and CDR2 sequences are SGHDN and FVKESK. For the CDR3, the DNA is TGTGCCAGCAGCGCCGGGACTAGCGGGTACTTGGAGCCGTTCTTC. Encoded protein: CASSAGTSGYLEPFF.

The gene calls are TRBV15 and TRBJ2-2; D is perhaps TRBD2 (6 bases). The CDR3 sequence is 19 residues long. Germline V gene data show CDR1 as LNHNV and CDR2 as YYDKDF (reference sequence). V lost 0 bases to trimming and J lost 4 bases, with 21 bases between them. The CDR3 here is CATSRDLPELGGSTGELFF. The CDR3 DNA reads TGTGCCACCAGCAGAGATCTTCCGGAGTTGGGAGGTTCCACCGGGGAGCTGTTTTTT.

The chain recombines TRBV7-6 with TRBJ2-7; 7 bases match TRBD1. The CDR3 covers 15 residues. Per germline, CDR1 SGHVS and CDR2 FNYEAQ. The V segment lost 1 base and the J segment 6 bases; nucleotides outside the gene matches: 9. The CDR3 DNA is TGTGCCAGCAGCTTAGTAGGGGGCTCTCTGGGCGAGCAGTACTTC. Protein: CASSLVGGSLGEQYF. Full variable domain (missing parts from reference TRBV7-6 and TRBJ2-7): GAGVSQSPRYKVTKRGQDVALRCDPISGHVSLYWYRQALGQGPEFLTYFNYEAQQDKSGLPNDRFSAERPEGSISTLTIQRTEQRDSAMYRCASSLVGGSLGEQYFGPGTRLTVT.

This chain uses TRBV27 with TRBJ1-3; D gene uncertain. Trimming shortened V by 3 bases and J by 7 bases, and 13 bases separated the two germline ends. This CDR3 contains 14 residues. CDR1 and CDR2 from the germline V gene are MNHEY and SMNVEV (reference sequence). In DNA, the CDR3 is TGTGCCAGCAGTTTGTCAGGATCGGCGAACACCATATATTTT. Its translation: CASSLSGSANTIYF.

The chain uses TRBV4-1 and TRBJ1-1; no reliable D call. V lost 5 bases and J 6 bases, leaving 16 bases between the germline ends. The CDR3 covers 14 residues. Germline CDR1 reads MGHRA; CDR2 reads YSYEKL. DNA for the CDR3: TGCGCCAGCAGCGGGTTCGTTTCTGAGGCTGAAGCTTTCTTT. Translating gives CASSGFVSEAEAFF.

The rearrangement joins TRBV7-8 to TRBJ1-6; D gene ambiguous. CDR3 length: 15 amino acids. Germline loops: CDR1 SGHVS, CDR2 FQNEAQ. With 6 bases removed from V and 7 bases from J, the gap between germline ends came to 16 bases. This CDR3 is CASSSRRASNSPLHF. CDR3 nucleotides: TGTGCCAGCAGTAGCCGGAGGGCTTCCAATTCACCCCTCCACTTT.

The chain has TRBV7-9 and TRBJ1-4; the match to TRBD1 covers 7 bases. This CDR3 is 15 amino acids long. Germline V lookup: CDR1 SEHNR, CDR2 FQNEAQ (reference sequence). V gave up 4 bases and J gave up 8 bases; unmatched junction bases: 10. Written as DNA, the CDR3 is TGTGCCAGCAGCTCATCGACAGGGAACGACGAAAAACTGTTTTTT. Translation: CASSSSTGNDEKLFF.

The J gene is TRBJ1-1, the V gene TRBV2; D is ambiguous. The CDR3 consists of 11 residues. The V gene lost 7 bases and the J gene lost 8 bases, with 11 bases spanning the gap. Germline V lookup: CDR1 SNHLY, CDR2 FYNNEI. The CDR3, as DNA: TGTGCCAGCAAGGAGATCGCCGAAGCTTTCTTT. This codes for CASKEIAEAFF.

The chain couples TRBV21-1 to TRBJ1-6. TRBV21-1 counts as a pseudogene. CDR3 length: 11 amino acids. CDR3 DNA: TGTGCCAGCAGGATTAGATCACCCCTCCACTTT. This translates into CASRIRSPLHF.

The V call is TRBV4-1, the J call TRBJ1-1; 11 bases are a match to TRBD1. Unmatched junction bases numbered 3, after V lost 4 bases and J lost 5 bases. The CDR3 runs 14 residues. CDR1 is MGHRA, CDR2 YSYEKL, per germline. The CDR3 loop reads CASSRTGGATEAFF. The CDR3 DNA follows: TGCGCCAGCAGCCGGACAGGGGGCGCGACTGAAGCTTTCTTT.

V and J are TRBV6-5 and TRBJ2-5; the D gene is possibly TRBD1 (5 bases). V shed 6 bases and J shed 5 bases, with 16 bases lying between them. Per germline, CDR1 MNHEY and CDR2 SVGAGI. The CDR3 extends over 14 amino acids. CDR3 in DNA: TGTGCCAGCAGAGATCACAGGTCTCGGGAGACCCAGTACTTC. Translation gives CASRDHRSRETQYF.

The genes are TRBV5-6 and TRBJ2-3; 9 positions match TRBD2. Losses at the gene ends were 1 base for V and 6 bases for J; bases not matched to a gene: 12. The CDR3 sequence is 17 residues long. CDR1 is SGHDT, CDR2 YYEEEE, per germline. Here the CDR3 DNA reads TGTGCCAGCAGCTTGTGGGGACAGATAGGACTAGCGGATACGCAGTATTTT. Its translation: CASSLWGQIGLADTQYF.

The chain carries TRBV6-1 and TRBJ1-5; unclear D gene. Trimming took 2 bases from V and 5 from J, leaving 4 bases between them. In germline, CDR1 is MNHNS, CDR2 SASEGT. The CDR3 has 12 residues. In nucleotides, the CDR3 is TGTGCCAGCAGTGAATCGTATCAGCCCCAGCATTTT. Amino acids: CASSESYQPQHF.

V is TRBV3-1 (or the pseudogene TRBV3-2) and J is TRBJ2-1; tentatively, D is TRBD2 (5 bases). Germline values: CDR1 LGHDT, CDR2 YNNKEL (reference sequence). The V and J ends lost 2 bases and 8 bases respectively, with 28 bases between them. This CDR3 comprises 19 residues. The CDR3 is CASSQRQYLGSVQRYEQFF. CDR3 in DNA: TGTGCCAGCAGCCAAAGGCAGTATTTGGGTAGCGTCCAGAGGTATGAGCAGTTCTTC.

The CDR3 sequence: CASSEVEGLYQGYTF. The DNA of the CDR3 is TGTGCCAGCAGTGAAGTGGAAGGACTGTACCAGGGCTACACCTTC. J is TRBJ1-2 and V is TRBV25-1, with D unresolved. Trimming pared 2 bases from V and 8 bases from J, leaving 18 bases between. Germline V gene lookup returns CDR1 MGHDK and CDR2 SYGVNS. There are 15 residues in the CDR3.

The chain combines TRBV6-1 with TRBJ2-7; TRBD1 aligns across 8 bases. V was clipped by 2 bases and J by 5 bases; unmatched bases: 8. Germline CDR1 reads MNHNS; CDR2 reads SASEGT. This CDR3 has 15 amino acids. The CDR3 loop is CASSESGGSWDEQYF. CDR3 coding DNA: TGTGCCAGCAGTGAATCAGGGGGCAGTTGGGACGAGCAGTACTTC.

V gene TRBV5-5 combines with J gene TRBJ2-2; D is perhaps TRBD2 (5 bases). Trimming shortened V by 4 bases and J by 3 bases, and 13 bases separated the two germline ends. Germline loops: CDR1 SGHKS, CDR2 YYEKEE (reference sequence). The CDR3 spans 15 residues. The CDR3 is CASSQIPGDTGELFF. CDR3 bases: TGTGCCAGCAGCCAAATCCCCGGGGACACCGGGGAGCTGTTTTTT. The full variable domain, in which reference TRBV5-5 and TRBJ2-2 provide the parts outside the CDR3, is DAGVTQSPTHLIKTRGQQVTLRCSPISGHKSVSWYQQVLGQGPQFIFQYYEKEERGRGNFPDRFSARQFPNYSSELNVNALLLGDSALYLCASSQIPGDTGELFFGEGSRLTVL.

This chain joins TRBV12-3 or TRBV12-4 and TRBJ1-4; unclear D gene. The CDR3 is 12 residues long. Trimming pared 7 bases from V and 3 bases from J, leaving 6 bases between. The CDR3 protein is CASNRANEKLFF. The CDR3 bases are TGTGCCAGCAACCGGGCTAATGAAAAACTGTTTTTT.

The chain carries TRBV11-2 and TRBJ1-1; D unclear. This CDR3 has 12 amino acids. The ends were cut back, 2 bases at V and 4 bases at J, with 5 bases in the middle. The germline V gene has CDR1 SGHAT and CDR2 FQNNGV. The CDR3 loop reads CASSLFGTEAFF. The CDR3 DNA reads as TGTGCCAGCAGCTTATTCGGCACTGAAGCTTTCTTT.

This chain connects TRBV28 to TRBJ1-3; D is unclear. This CDR3 has 15 amino acids. Germline V gene lookup returns CDR1 MDHEN and CDR2 SYDVKM. The V end was cut by 4 bases, the J end by 0 bases, with 10 bases between. CDR3 nucleotides: TGTGCCAGCAGTTGGTCCCCGAGCTCTGGAAACACCATATATTTT. Residues: CASSWSPSSGNTIYF.

Details on this clone: Additional DNA sequences in this sample encode the identical CDR3. This chain connects TRBV2 to TRBJ1-5, with a weak D call TRBD1 (6 bases). The CDR3 totals 14 residues. Germline V gives CDR1 SNHLY, CDR2 FYNNEI. The V gene lost 5 bases and the J gene lost 7 bases, with 15 bases spanning the gap. The CDR3 coding sequence is TGTGCCAGCAGTCCAGACAGGCTTGGACAGCCCCAGCATTTT. Its protein product is CASSPDRLGQPQHF.

CDR3 DNA: TGTGCCAGCGGAGACGGCGGCGGCGGCTACACCTTC. It yields the protein CASGDGGGGYTF. The J gene is TRBJ1-2, the V gene TRBV6-4; D gene uncertain. Germline V gene sequence: CDR1 MRHNA, CDR2 SNTAGT. The CDR3 loop spans 12 amino acids. The V end lost 8 bases, the J end lost 8 bases, and 15 bases lay between the germline ends.

The chain has TRBV9 and TRBJ1-2; D is uncertain. CDR3 length: 14 amino acids. The germline V gene has CDR1 SGDLS and CDR2 YYNGEE. V dropped 2 bases and J dropped 5 bases, with 13 bases sitting between them. The CDR3 loop is CASSVQETMYGYTF. The CDR3 region has the DNA TGTGCCAGCAGCGTTCAGGAAACGATGTATGGCTACACCTTC.

This clone came up once. The chain's CDR3 is CASSLTSGRANEQFF. The CDR3 coding sequence is TGTGCCAGCAGCCTTACTAGCGGGAGGGCCAATGAGCAGTTCTTC. The gene calls are TRBV7-9 and TRBJ2-1, with 13 positions matching TRBD2. Germline V gene data show CDR1 as SEHNR and CDR2 as FQNEAQ (reference sequence). The V gene end was trimmed by 5 bases and the J gene end by 6 bases; junction bases not matched to a gene: 4. The CDR3 covers 15 residues.

This chain uses TRBV7-8 with TRBJ1-6; 10 nucleotides match TRBD1. Germline CDR1 and CDR2: SGHVS and FQNEAQ. Unmatched junction bases numbered 14, after V lost 5 bases and J lost 10 bases. This CDR3 region has 17 residues. The CDR3 sequence is CASSLRTGGGIGSPLHF. The CDR3 nucleotides read TGTGCCAGCAGCCTCCGGACAGGGGGAGGAATAGGCTCACCCCTCCACTTT.